This passage covers 3 T cell receptor beta chains from one sample sequenced in a study of Ad26.COV2.S vaccination and SARS-CoV-2 variants. Some clones are missing from TCRdb's copy, which holds only in-frame ones; the method was immunoSEQ multiplex PCR. The sample has about 350,000 clones, around 87% seen once; the top ten hold roughly 3.1%. As for treatment: around 19 received Ad26.COV2.S at low or high dose, single or two shots; 5 received placebo; per-sample allocation not given. Following the first vaccine or placebo injection, samples were taken on day 63. The sequenced sample was peripheral blood, obtained in a trial of Ad26.COV2.S vaccine versus placebo. All receptors come from a person aged 18 to 59 who received the Ad26.COV2.S COVID-19 vaccine or a placebo.

V gene TRBV4-2 combines with J gene TRBJ1-1; D is perhaps TRBD1 (6 bases). The CDR3 totals 15 residues. Germline loops: CDR1 LGHNA, CDR2 YNFKEQ. Trimming shortened V by 0 bases and J by 2 bases, and 10 bases separated the two germline ends. CDR3 DNA: TGTGCCAGCAGCCAAGATAGGGGACACAACACTGAAGCTTTCTTT. Its translation is CASSQDRGHNTEAFF.

This sequence joins TRBV4-1 and TRBJ1-1; 9 nucleotides agree with TRBD1. Germline trimming cut 1 base from V and 6 bases from J; bases unmatched to any gene: 6. The germline V gene has CDR1 MGHRA and CDR2 YSYEKL. This CDR3 comprises 15 residues. CDR3 sequence (DNA): TGCGCCAGCAGCCAAGCCGACAGGGGGGGATCTGAAGCTTTCTTT. This gives the protein CASSQADRGGSEAFF.

V gene TRBV27 combines with J gene TRBJ1-5; possible D gene TRBD1, 6 bases. The CDR3 loop spans 15 amino acids. V dropped 3 bases and J dropped 11 bases, with 20 bases sitting between them. Germline V gene lookup returns CDR1 MNHEY and CDR2 SMNVEV (reference sequence). This chain's CDR3 is CASSLYYRENSTQHF. CDR3 nucleotide sequence: TGTGCCAGCAGTTTGTACTACAGGGAAAATTCGACCCAGCATTTT.